The present TCR beta chain was sequenced within a study of OX40 agonist ivuxolimab in advanced cancers. Whole-study findings and limits: Expanded clones belonging to CD8+ T cells outnumbered, on average, those of CD4+. Still undetermined is the antigen specificity of the expanded peripheral T cells.

This CDR3 has 15 amino acids. From germline, CDR1 is SGDLS and CDR2 YYNGEE. V lost 4 bases, J lost 5 bases, and 9 bases stayed unmatched. Sequencing used immunoSEQ multiplex PCR; TCRdb keeps in-frame clones, though not all of them. The sample gives 25,000 to 35,000 clones, about 82% of which show up once; about 25% is in the top ten. Of note for this clone: The target antigen is unknown.

The chain links TRBV9 to TRBJ2-7; TRBD2 agrees at 10 bases. The TCR comes from an adult with an advanced solid tumor such as melanoma, head and neck, liver or kidney cancer. The source was CD4+ or CD8+ T cells sorted from blood, collected in a trial of the OX40 agonist ivuxolimab. The CDR3 spells CASSPRTSGAHEQYF. In nucleotides, the CDR3 is TGTGCCAGCAGCCCCCGGACTAGCGGAGCCCACGAGCAGTACTTC. The variable domain in full, completed from reference TRBV9 and TRBJ2-7, reads DSGVTQTPKHLITATGQRVTLRCSPRSGDLSVYWYQQSLDQGLQFLIQYYNGEERAKGNILERFSAQQFPDLHSELNLSSLELGDSALYFCASSPRTSGAHEQYFGPGTRLTVT.